This TCR beta chain was found in a study of blood T cell repertoires in COVID-19. Overall study context: Samples representing acute and convalescent COVID-19 were sourced from the United States, Italy and Spain. PBMCs, B-cell-depleted T cells, or T cells provided the cDNA or gDNA that made up the material.

Between the trimmed V and J ends, which lost 0 bases and 0 bases, there was a span of 8 bases. Germline V CDR1 and CDR2: SGHNT, YENEEA. The CDR3 has 15 residues. Original methodology: Estimation of nucleated cell counts was performed using reference gene primer amplification. Sequencing used immunoSEQ multiplex PCR; TCRdb keeps in-frame clones, though not all of them. That table furnishes V, J and clone size, whereas the DNA furnished D and trimming. The sample lists about 68,000 clones; 86% were seen once. The receptor was derived from a man aged 45-65 years with acute or convalescent COVID-19. Sequencing was carried out using peripheral blood. The V gene is TRBV11-3, the J gene TRBJ1-1; D is unclear. Here the CDR3 reads CASSLEMGVNTEAFF. The DNA of the CDR3 is TGTGCCAGCAGCTTAGAAATGGGAGTGAACACTGAAGCTTTCTTT.